This passage covers 17 T cell receptor beta chains from one sample sequenced in a study of response to subunit inactivated influenza vaccine. One entry per CDR3 protein, called by TCRdb with MiXCR from the RT-PCR reads. Of approximately 250,000 distinct CDR3 sequences in the sample, 10% to 15% are singletons; the top ten hold more than 7%. Material: non-naive T cells sorted from PBMCs, obtained 14 days before vaccination. These receptors were taken from a man aged 50-60 years who received an inactivated influenza vaccine.

This clonotype was seen a few times. V and J are TRBV29-1 and TRBJ1-2; unclear D gene. The CDR3 totals 14 residues. Germline CDR1 and CDR2: SQVTM and ANQGSEA. V shed 2 bases and J shed 4 bases, with 14 bases lying between them. CDR3 nucleotides: TGCAGCGTTGAATTATGGGCAACTAGCTATGGCTACACCTTC. It codes for CSVELWATSYGYTF.

This clonotype was seen more than once but under ten times. The V gene is TRBV27, the J gene TRBJ1-2; the match to TRBD1 covers 8 bases. The CDR3 has 19 amino acids. CDR1 and CDR2 (germline): MNHEY, SMNVEV (reference sequence). With V trimmed by 8 bases and J by 4 bases, 24 bases remained unmatched. The CDR3 here is CASAAGQGQGGNAGYGYTF. The CDR3 nucleotides read TGTGCCAGCGCAGCAGGCCAAGGACAGGGTGGGAACGCGGGCTATGGCTACACCTTC.

This clonotype has a handful of counts. The V gene is TRBV18, the J gene TRBJ2-1; D possibly corresponds to TRBD1 (6 bases). The CDR3 has 16 amino acids. Germline-derived CDR1 and CDR2 are KGHSH and LQKENI. Trimming removed 6 bases from V and 4 bases from J, with 19 bases in between. The CDR3 is CASSPSRQGMYNEQFF. The CDR3 coding sequence is TGTGCCAGCTCCCCGAGCCGGCAGGGGATGTACAATGAGCAGTTCTTC. Full variable domain (remainder filled in from reference TRBV18 and TRBJ2-1): NAGVMQNPRHLVRRRGQEARLRCSPMKGHSHVYWYRQLPEEGLKFMVYLQKENIIDESGMPKERFSAEFPKEGPSILRIQQVVRGDSAAYFCASSPSRQGMYNEQFFGPGTRLTVL.

This clonotype was detected ten times or more. The chain joins TRBV7-8 to TRBJ1-1; no definite D call. V lost 8 bases to trimming and J lost 2 bases, with 9 bases between them. The CDR3 runs 12 residues. Germline V gene sequence: CDR1 SGHVS, CDR2 FQNEAQ. CDR3 loop: CASGPVNTEAFF. CDR3 in DNA: TGTGCCAGCGGGCCAGTTAACACTGAAGCTTTCTTT.

This clonotype was counted between two and nine times. The genes are TRBV7-3 and TRBJ2-1; 8 bases map to TRBD2. Germline assignment: CDR1 SGHTA and CDR2 FQGTGA. With 1 base clipped from V and 8 bases from J, the junction kept 7 bases outside the gene matches. The length of the CDR3 is 15 residues. The CDR3 DNA reads TGTGCCAGCAGCTTAAGTAGCGGGAATCGCTATGAGCAGTTCTTC. Its protein product is CASSLSSGNRYEQFF. Full variable domain (missing parts from reference TRBV7-3 and TRBJ2-1): GAGVSQTPSNKVTEKGKYVELRCDPISGHTALYWYRQSLGQGPEFLIYFQGTGAADDSGLPNDRFFAVRPEGSVSTLKIQRTERGDSAVYLCASSLSSGNRYEQFFGPGTRLTVL.

At least ten counts were recorded for this clonotype. The chain has TRBV7-2 and TRBJ1-1; no reliable D call. CDR3 length equals 13 residues. The V end was cut by 4 bases, the J end by 9 bases, with 15 bases between. The germline V gene has CDR1 SGHTA and CDR2 FQGNSA. CDR3 sequence reads: CASSSGFREKAFF. The DNA of the CDR3 is TGTGCCAGCAGCTCTGGGTTCCGGGAAAAAGCTTTCTTT. Drawing the rest from reference TRBV7-2 and TRBJ1-1, the complete variable domain is GAGVSQSPSNKVTEKGKDVELRCDPISGHTALYWYRQSLGQGLEFLIYFQGNSAPDKSGLPSDRFSAERTGGSVSTLTIQRTQQEDSAVYLCASSSGFREKAFFGQGTRLTVV.

The chain carries TRBV6-1 and TRBJ2-4; the D call may be TRBD1 or TRBD2 (5 bases each). The germline V gene encodes CDR1 MNHNS and CDR2 SASEGT. The germline V and J ends were trimmed by 7 bases and 3 bases, with 19 bases remaining between them. The CDR3 covers 16 residues. CDR3 nucleotide sequence: TGTGCCAGCATGGGGCACGAGGTAGAGGGCAAAAACATTCAGTACTTC. Its translation: CASMGHEVEGKNIQYF.

In this sample, this clonotype turned up many times. This sequence joins TRBV18 and TRBJ1-1; TRBD1 agrees at 7 bases. There are 13 residues in the CDR3. V trimming: 3 bases; J trimming: 7 bases; junction bases outside the gene matches: 5. Looked up from germline, CDR1 is KGHSH and CDR2 is LQKENI. The chain's CDR3 is CASSPSGQREAFF. Written as DNA, the CDR3 is TGTGCCAGCTCACCTTCGGGACAGCGTGAAGCTTTCTTT.

The sample holds a few counts of this clonotype. The gene calls are TRBV20-1 and TRBJ2-7; possible D gene TRBD1, 6 bases. The germline V gene encodes CDR1 DFQATT and CDR2 SNEGSKA (reference sequence). V lost 2 bases, J lost 1 base, and 12 bases lay in between. The length of the CDR3 is 14 residues. This CDR3 reads CSARRQALSYEQYF. The CDR3 DNA follows: TGCAGTGCTAGAAGACAGGCCCTTTCCTACGAGCAGTACTTC.

This clonotype occurred a few times. The genes are TRBV6-2 or TRBV6-3 and TRBJ1-2, with no clear D. The germline V gene encodes CDR1 MNHEY and CDR2 SVGEGT. The V end lost 6 bases, the J end lost 5 bases, and 7 bases lay between the germline ends. This CDR3 has 11 amino acids. The CDR3 nucleotides are TGTGCCAGCAGATCGACGTATGGCTACACCTTC. Protein: CASRSTYGYTF.

This clonotype came up many times. This chain connects TRBV6-2 or TRBV6-3 to TRBJ1-5; D gene ambiguous. The CDR3 consists of 13 residues. Trimming removed 6 bases from V and 6 bases from J, with 12 bases in between. Germline CDR1 reads MNHEY; CDR2 reads SVGEGT. DNA of the CDR3: TGTGCCAGCAGACGAACACAGCTTCAGCCCCAGCATTTT. Protein sequence: CASRRTQLQPQHF.

This clonotype turned up a few times. The CDR3 DNA reads as TGTGCCAGCAGCTTGCGACAGGGCTCTGGAAACACCATATATTTT. Residues: CASSLRQGSGNTIYF. This rearrangement joins TRBV7-9 to TRBJ1-3, with 7 bases lining up with TRBD1. The CDR3 sequence is 15 residues long. J lost 0 bases, V lost 3 bases, and 2 bases had no gene match. The germline CDR1 and CDR2 sequences are SEHNR and FQNEAQ (reference sequence).

The chain links TRBV5-6 to TRBJ2-3, with a possible D match to TRBD2 (5 bases). CDR3 size: 14 residues. Looked up from germline, CDR1 is SGHDT and CDR2 is YYEEEE. Between the trimmed V and J ends, which lost 5 bases and 0 bases, there was a span of 10 bases. The CDR3 region has the DNA TGTGCCAGCAGTACGCGGGTGAGCACAGATACGCAGTATTTT. This translates into CASSTRVSTDTQYF.

This clonotype has just a few counts. This chain links TRBV20-1 with TRBJ2-2; perhaps TRBD1 as D (5 bases). V lost 5 bases to trimming and J lost 2 bases, with 6 bases between them. This CDR3 is built from 12 residues. Germline CDR1 is DFQATT and CDR2 is SNEGSKA (reference sequence). The CDR3 coding sequence is TGCAGTGCTGGACAAAACACCGGGGAGCTGTTTTTT. This translates into CSAGQNTGELFF.

CDR3 nucleotide sequence: TGTGCCAGCACCTTAGGCCCGGGGGGCACAGATACGCAGTATTTT. The encoded protein is CASTLGPGGTDTQYF. The chain combines TRBV12-3 or TRBV12-4 with TRBJ2-3; D perhaps matches TRBD2 (6 bases). Trimming took off 7 bases at V and 1 base at J, with 15 bases between the two ends. The CDR3 covers 15 residues.

This clonotype came up a few times. V usage is TRBV11-2 and J usage is TRBJ1-1, with D maybe TRBD1 (5 bases). V gave up 7 bases and J gave up 0 bases, with 12 bases separating them. Germline V gives CDR1 SGHAT, CDR2 FQNNGV. This CDR3 is built from 14 residues. The CDR3 nucleotides read TGTGCCAGCATACCGGGACTCCTGAACACTGAAGCTTTCTTT. It yields the protein CASIPGLLNTEAFF.

This clonotype has more than one count but fewer than ten. V usage is TRBV5-1 and J usage is TRBJ1-4; maybe TRBD1 (6 bases). The germline V gene encodes CDR1 SGHRS and CDR2 YFSETQ. This CDR3 has 15 amino acids. Trimming pared 4 bases from V and 7 bases from J, leaving 17 bases between. CDR3 region: CASSLGRTGAEKLFF. In DNA, the CDR3 is TGCGCCAGCAGCCTCGGACGGACGGGGGCTGAAAAACTGTTTTTT.